Sequencing of this T cell receptor (beta chain) was carried out in a study of blood T cells in healthy people across ages. In regard to this clonotype: The antigen is undetermined.

The study, taken as a whole, reports: Unknown CMV status may confound age-related changes in expanded clones.

Combining a sample-barcoded 5' primer with a J-beta primer mix, a second PCR ran for roughly 7 to 11 cycles. Every cDNA molecule carried a tag from a template-switch adaptor bearing 12 random nucleotides. A single record per CDR3 protein comes from TCRdb applying MiXCR to the 5' RACE reads. Of over 1,500,000 distinct CDR3 sequences listed, about 39% are singletons. V was pared by 1 base and J by 2 bases, with 16 bases between. Germline lookup yields CDR1 LGHNA and CDR2 YSLEER. The CDR3 length is 17 residues. J is TRBJ2-3 and V is TRBV4-3; D perhaps matches TRBD1 (6 bases). The receptor comes from a human donor in good health. Sequenced input: blood. The chain's CDR3 is CASSQGDKVFHTDTQYF. In DNA, the CDR3 is TGCGCCAGCAGCCAAGGGGACAAAGTCTTCCACACAGATACGCAGTATTTT.